The entry that follows covers one T cell receptor beta chain sequence. The data were taken from a study of blood T cell repertoires in COVID-19. Whole-study context: T cells, B-cell-depleted T cells, or PBMCs supplied cDNA or gDNA.

Germline V gene lookup returns CDR1 SGHDN and CDR2 FVKESK. V shed 1 base and J shed 6 bases, with 18 bases lying between them. CDR3 length: 16 residues. In the study's own analysis: Amplification with reference gene primers provided the estimates of nucleated cell counts. Produced via immunoSEQ multiplex PCR; TCRdb's table is partial and in-frame only. V, J and clone size reflect that table, while D and trimming were determined from the DNA. The sample shows approximately 13,000 clones, 65% to 90% of them seen only once. The sequence derives from a man aged 40-50 years with active or convalescent COVID-19. The sequencing input was peripheral blood. This rearrangement joins TRBV14 to TRBJ1-2; D possibly corresponds to TRBD1 (5 bases). This CDR3 reads CASSQGTAGRDHGYTF. In nucleotides, the CDR3 is TGTGCCAGCAGCCAAGGGACGGCCGGGAGGGACCATGGCTACACCTTC.